This TCR beta chain was captured by sequencing in a study of blood T cell repertoires in COVID-19. Overall study: Specimens from acute and convalescent COVID-19 originated in the United States, Italy and Spain. T cells, B-cell-depleted T cells, or PBMCs supplied cDNA or gDNA.

The germline V gene encodes CDR1 GTSNPN and CDR2 SVGIG (reference sequence). V lost 3 bases, J lost 8 bases, and 6 bases stayed unmatched. The CDR3 has 13 amino acids. Profiled with immunoSEQ multiplex PCR; TCRdb holds only in-frame clones, not every one. The data contain some 120,000 clones, around 86% of them singletons. The source material was peripheral blood. This chain uses TRBV30 with TRBJ2-7, with 11 bases lining up with TRBD2. The sequence was obtained from a woman in her fifties or sixties who had recovered from COVID-19. The CDR3 protein is CAWSVAGGPKQYF. CDR3 bases: TGTGCCTGGAGCGTAGCGGGGGGGCCGAAGCAGTACTTC.